The 5 T cell receptor beta chains below were found in one sample sequenced in a study of blood T cell repertoires in COVID-19. Using immunoSEQ multiplex PCR, the repertoire was profiled, and TCRdb retains in-frame clones only, with some absent. Of approximately 110,000 clones listed, 70% to 90% are singletons. Sequenced: peripheral blood. These TCRs come from a human donor in a cohort sampled during active COVID-19.

This chain links TRBV10-3 with TRBJ2-2; the match to TRBD2 covers 9 bases. The CDR3 is made up of 13 amino acids. Germline V gene data show CDR1 as ENHRY and CDR2 as SYGVKD. The V gene end was trimmed by 5 bases and the J gene end by 6 bases; junction bases not matched to a gene: 1. Here the CDR3 DNA reads TGTGCCATCAGTTCTAGCGGGGCCGGGGAGCTGTTTTTT. It translates to CAISSSGAGELFF.

The V gene is TRBV13, the J gene TRBJ2-7, with a tentative D call TRBD2 (6 bases). In germline, CDR1 is PRHDT, CDR2 FYEKMQ (reference sequence). The CDR3 contains 13 residues. Trimming pared 6 bases from V and 0 bases from J, leaving 9 bases between. The CDR3 here is CASRRLGSYEQYF. CDR3 bases: TGTGCCAGCAGGAGACTAGGCTCCTACGAGCAGTACTTC.

The chain carries TRBV2 and TRBJ1-1; TRBD1 matches at 9 bases. This CDR3 spans 12 amino acids. The J segment lost 4 bases and the V segment lost 6 bases, leaving 0 bases of the junction unmatched. Per germline, CDR1 SNHLY and CDR2 FYNNEI. The CDR3 is CASRTGGTEAFF. The DNA of the CDR3 is TGTGCCAGCAGGACAGGGGGCACTGAAGCTTTCTTT.

The chain employs TRBV25-1 and TRBJ2-1; a possible D gene is TRBD2 (6 bases). V lost 6 bases and J lost 8, with 23 bases in between. The length of the CDR3 is 16 residues. Germline CDR1 MGHDK, CDR2 SYGVNS. The CDR3: CASRAVGLFALDEQFF. CDR3 nucleotides: TGTGCCAGCAGAGCGGTGGGACTGTTTGCTCTCGATGAGCAGTTCTTC.

This chain joins TRBV7-3 and TRBJ2-3; TRBD2 aligns across 10 bases. The CDR3 totals 15 residues. The germline V gene encodes CDR1 SGHTA and CDR2 FQGTGA. V was pared by 2 bases and J by 5 bases, with 4 bases of the junction left unmatched. The CDR3 sequence: CASSLQRGGEDTQYF. CDR3 coding DNA: TGTGCCAGCAGCTTACAGCGGGGGGGTGAAGATACGCAGTATTTT.